Following are 4 T cell receptor beta chains from one sample sequenced in a study of cytomegalovirus exposure and HLA in healthy donors. The PCR contained 60 Vbeta and 13 Jbeta primers. Sequenced by immunoSEQ multiplex PCR; TCRdb stores in-frame clones only, minus some. The sample gives 150,000 to 200,000 clones, 75% to 80% of which show up once; less than 15% is in the top ten. The sequenced sample was PBMCs. The source is a woman aged 30 to 39 in good health and CMV-seropositive.

The chain carries TRBV7-6 and TRBJ2-7; D is unresolved. CDR1 and CDR2 from the germline V gene are SGHVS and FNYEAQ. V dropped 2 bases and J dropped 2 bases, with 16 bases sitting between them. The length of the CDR3 is 16 residues. Written as DNA, the CDR3 is TGTGCCAGCAGCTTAAAGGTCGGGTCCGGCCCCTACGAGCAGTACTTC. This translates into CASSLKVGSGPYEQYF.

This clone was counted between two and nine times. Within the sample, other DNA sequences also encode this same CDR3. The chain uses TRBV9 and TRBJ2-5, with D possibly matching TRBD2 (6 bases). The CDR3 consists of 14 residues. V was trimmed by 0 bases and J by 5 bases, leaving 11 bases between them. Germline loops: CDR1 SGDLS, CDR2 YYNGEE. The CDR3 DNA is TGTGCCAGCAGCGTAGGGGGGGATGGCGAGACCCAGTACTTC. Its protein is CASSVGGDGETQYF. The full variable domain, rest sourced from reference TRBV9 and TRBJ2-5, is DSGVTQTPKHLITATGQRVTLRCSPRSGDLSVYWYQQSLDQGLQFLIQYYNGEERAKGNILERFSAQQFPDLHSELNLSSLELGDSALYFCASSVGGDGETQYFGPGTRLLVL.

This sequence joins TRBV30 and TRBJ1-5, with 8 bases that match TRBD1. The junction had 11 bases not matched to a gene; V was cut back by 3 bases and J by 4 bases. The length of the CDR3 is 16 residues. Germline V gives CDR1 GTSNPN, CDR2 SVGIG (reference sequence). This chain's CDR3 is CAWRGTGPEGNQPQHF. Here the CDR3 DNA reads TGTGCCTGGAGGGGGACAGGCCCGGAGGGAAATCAGCCCCAGCATTTT.

The genes are TRBV5-1 and TRBJ2-7, with TRBD1 as a possible D gene (5 bases). CDR3 length: 14 amino acids. Germline CDR1 is SGHRS and CDR2 is YFSETQ. V lost 4 bases and J lost 5, with 16 bases in between. For the CDR3, the DNA is TGCGCCAGCAGCCAGGGATCGCTACTGGACGAGCAGTACTTC. As protein: CASSQGSLLDEQYF.